This TCR beta chain was observed in a study of spatial heterogeneity in lung cancer. Via MiXCR, TCRdb re-called the 5' RACE reads, giving one row per CDR3 protein. The sample has about 50,000 distinct CDR3 sequences, about 7.6% seen once. A remark on this clonotype: What it recognizes is unknown.

Notes on the study in general: In blood, ubiquitous expanded tumor TCRs appeared more at resection than follow-up.

Time point in this sample: sample taken at primary tumor resection. Frozen PBMC, nontumor lung or tumor provided whole RNA, which was sequenced unsorted. Sequences were derived from PBMCs, sampled at surgery. The sequence was obtained from a female donor with early-stage non-small cell lung cancer.

The CDR3 here is CASSLSQGNTGELFF. DNA of the CDR3: TGTGCCAGCAGTCTCTCTCAGGGTAACACCGGGGAGCTGTTTTTT. This chain joins TRBV27 and TRBJ2-2; D is perhaps TRBD1 (5 bases). The V gene lost 5 bases and the J gene lost 2 bases, with 12 bases spanning the gap. CDR1 and CDR2 from the germline V gene are MNHEY and SMNVEV (reference sequence). The CDR3 is 15 residues long.